These 12 T cell receptor beta chains were all obtained from the same sample, sequenced in a study of blood T cell repertoires in COVID-19. Here immunoSEQ multiplex PCR was the method, and the copy in TCRdb shows in-frame clones only, minus some. The top ten clones hold 4.8% of a sample with under 250,000 clones, under 90% of them seen once. Input material: PBMCs or T cells enriched from blood (not recorded which). The receptors come from a woman aged 45-65 years who had been exposed to COVID-19.

The gene calls are TRBV2 and TRBJ1-1; D is possibly TRBD1 (5 bases). The V gene lost 8 bases and the J gene lost 1 base, with 14 bases spanning the gap. CDR1 and CDR2 (germline): SNHLY, FYNNEI. The CDR3 consists of 14 residues. The CDR3 DNA reads as TGTGCCAGCTTCATACCGGACACGAACACTGAAGCTTTCTTT. Translated: CASFIPDTNTEAFF.

The chain has TRBV3-1 (or the pseudogene TRBV3-2) and TRBJ1-1, with 7 bases matching TRBD1. CDR3 length equals 18 residues. In germline, CDR1 is LGHDT, CDR2 YNNKEL (reference sequence). The trim removed 4 bases at V and 0 bases at J, leaving 14 bases unmatched. The CDR3 DNA sequence: TGTGCCAGCAGCCGGGCGTCATTAACAGGGGTAATGAACACTGAAGCTTTCTTT. Translating gives CASSRASLTGVMNTEAFF.

This clone was observed once. The V call is TRBV5-1, the J call TRBJ1-2; D possibly corresponds to TRBD1 (5 bases). The V end lost 4 bases, the J end lost 4 bases, and 11 bases lay between the germline ends. CDR1 and CDR2 (germline): SGHRS, YFSETQ. This CDR3 contains 13 residues. This CDR3 reads CASSPAGGYGYTF. The CDR3 DNA follows: TGCGCCAGCAGCCCGGCGGGGGGCTATGGCTACACCTTC.

This clone turned up a few times. The chain combines TRBV3-1 (or the pseudogene TRBV3-2) with TRBJ1-6, with 7 bases lining up with TRBD1. This CDR3 comprises 16 residues. Germline V gene lookup returns CDR1 LGHDT and CDR2 YNNKEL (reference sequence). Trimming at V came to 4 bases and at J to 10 bases, leaving 13 bases not matched to a gene. As DNA, the CDR3 is TGTGCCAGCAGCCGCCGACAGGGAACCTTCCTCTCACCCCTCCACTTT. Translated, it gives CASSRRQGTFLSPLHF.

The V call is TRBV13, the J call TRBJ1-1; D might be TRBD1 (5 bases). The CDR3 extends over 14 amino acids. V was pared by 4 bases and J by 2 bases, with 11 bases between. Germline-derived CDR1 and CDR2 are PRHDT and FYEKMQ (reference sequence). CDR3 DNA sequence: TGTGCCAGCAGCTCCCGACAGTACAACACTGAAGCTTTCTTT. As protein: CASSSRQYNTEAFF.

This rearrangement joins TRBV10-1 to TRBJ1-6; D gene unclear. Germline CDR1 WNHNN, CDR2 SYGVQD (reference sequence). Trimming left V 10 bases short and J 6 bases short, with 4 bases between. The CDR3 has 10 residues. The CDR3 DNA follows: TGCGCCACCATTAATTCACCCCTCCACTTT. This codes for CATINSPLHF.

DNA of the CDR3: TGCGCCAGCAGCTTGCGCGTGACTAGCACAGATACGCAGTATTTT. Protein product: CASSLRVTSTDTQYF. This chain links TRBV5-1 with TRBJ2-3; D is unclear. Germline V gene data show CDR1 as SGHRS and CDR2 as YFSETQ. V was trimmed by 1 base and J by 0 bases, leaving 9 bases between them. There are 15 residues in the CDR3.

The V gene is TRBV19, the J gene TRBJ2-2, with D possibly matching TRBD1 (6 bases). Germline V gene sequence: CDR1 LNHDA, CDR2 SQIVND (reference sequence). Trimming took 2 bases from V and 7 from J, leaving 11 bases between them. This CDR3 comprises 14 residues. The CDR3 DNA reads TGTGCCAGTAGTATACGAGGGGGTGGCGGGGAGCTGTTTTTT. Translation gives CASSIRGGGGELFF.

This clone was detected once. The rearrangement uses TRBV5-4 and TRBJ2-7, with 7 nucleotides matching TRBD1. CDR3 length equals 15 residues. Unmatched junction bases numbered 7, after V lost 0 bases and J lost 4 bases. CDR1 and CDR2 (germline): SGHNT, YYREEE (reference sequence). The CDR3: CASSLGGGVEYEQYF. The CDR3 DNA follows: TGTGCCAGCAGCTTGGGAGGGGGCGTCGAGTACGAGCAGTACTTC.

The CDR3 loop is CATSPGTGHEKLFF. The CDR3 DNA follows: TGTGCCACCAGCCCCGGGACAGGGCATGAAAAACTGTTTTTT. The chain uses TRBV15 and TRBJ1-4, with TRBD1 matching 9 bases. This CDR3 has 14 residues. V lost 5 bases, J lost 6 bases, and 4 bases stayed unmatched. Germline V CDR1 and CDR2: LNHNV, YYDKDF (reference sequence).

The chain couples TRBV27 to TRBJ1-2; the D gene is possibly TRBD1 (5 bases). V lost 2 bases and J lost 8, with 15 bases in between. Germline assignment: CDR1 MNHEY and CDR2 SMNVEV (reference sequence). The CDR3 sequence is 14 residues long. CDR3 DNA sequence: TGTGCCAGCAGTTTAAGCGGGTCAGGGCGCGGCTACACCTTC. Its protein is CASSLSGSGRGYTF.

In DNA form, the CDR3 reads TGCGCCAGCAGTCAGACAGGGATGGTAGATCAGCCCCAGCATTTT. Translating it yields CASSQTGMVDQPQHF. This chain joins TRBV10-1 and TRBJ1-5; 7 positions agree with TRBD1. Germline CDR1 WNHNN, CDR2 SYGVQD (reference sequence). The CDR3 is 15 amino acids. With 5 bases clipped from V and 5 bases from J, the junction kept 9 bases outside the gene matches.